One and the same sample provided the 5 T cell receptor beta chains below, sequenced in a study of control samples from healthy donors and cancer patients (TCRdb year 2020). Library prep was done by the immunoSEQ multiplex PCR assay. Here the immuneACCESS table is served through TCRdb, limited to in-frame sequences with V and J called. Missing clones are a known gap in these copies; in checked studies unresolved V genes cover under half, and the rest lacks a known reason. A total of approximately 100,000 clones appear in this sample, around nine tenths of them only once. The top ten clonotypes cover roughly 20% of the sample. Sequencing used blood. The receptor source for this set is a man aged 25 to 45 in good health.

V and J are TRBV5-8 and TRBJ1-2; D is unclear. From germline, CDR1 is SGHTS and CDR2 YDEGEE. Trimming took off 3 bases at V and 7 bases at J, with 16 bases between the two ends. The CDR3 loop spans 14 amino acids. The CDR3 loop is CASSSGVSAGGYTF. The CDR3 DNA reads TGTGCCAGCAGCTCAGGAGTGTCGGCGGGTGGCTACACCTTC.

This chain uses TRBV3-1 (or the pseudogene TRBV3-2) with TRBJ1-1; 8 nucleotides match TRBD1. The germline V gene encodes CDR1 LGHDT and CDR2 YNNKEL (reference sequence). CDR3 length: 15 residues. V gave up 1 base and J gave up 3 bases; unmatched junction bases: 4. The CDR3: CASSQVQGAYTEAFF. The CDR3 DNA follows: TGTGCCAGCAGCCAAGTTCAGGGGGCGTACACTGAAGCTTTCTTT.

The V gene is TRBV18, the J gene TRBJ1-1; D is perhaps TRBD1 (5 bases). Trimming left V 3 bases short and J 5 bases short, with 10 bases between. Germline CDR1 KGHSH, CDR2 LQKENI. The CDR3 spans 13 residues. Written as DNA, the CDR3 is TGTGCCAGCTCACCTCCAGGGATGACTGAAGCTTTCTTT. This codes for CASSPPGMTEAFF. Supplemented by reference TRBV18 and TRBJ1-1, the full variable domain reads NAGVMQNPRHLVRRRGQEARLRCSPMKGHSHVYWYRQLPEEGLKFMVYLQKENIIDESGMPKERFSAEFPKEGPSILRIQQVVRGDSAAYFCASSPPGMTEAFFGQGTRLTVV.

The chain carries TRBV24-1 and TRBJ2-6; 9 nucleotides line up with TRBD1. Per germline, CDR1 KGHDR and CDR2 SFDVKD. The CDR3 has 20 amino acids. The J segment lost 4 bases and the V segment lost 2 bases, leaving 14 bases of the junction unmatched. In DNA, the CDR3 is TGTGCCACCAGTGATTCCACCGGGACAGGGAGTCAGAGAGGGGCCAACGTCCTGACTTTC. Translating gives CATSDSTGTGSQRGANVLTF.

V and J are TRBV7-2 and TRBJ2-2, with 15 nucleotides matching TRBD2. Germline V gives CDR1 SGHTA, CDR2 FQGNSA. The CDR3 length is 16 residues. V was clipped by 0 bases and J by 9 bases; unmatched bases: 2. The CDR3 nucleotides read TGTGCCAGCAGCTTAGCTGGGACTAGCGGGGGGCGGGAGCTGTTTTTT. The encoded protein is CASSLAGTSGGRELFF.